One and the same sample provided the 5 T cell receptor beta chains below, sequenced in a study of T-cell reconstitution after alpha-beta-depleted transplantation in children. The TCRbeta library incorporated unique molecular identifiers. TCRdb reanalysed the PCR reads using MiXCR and keeps one entry per CDR3 protein. The sample shows 330,000 or so distinct CDR3 sequences, around a tenth of them seen only once. The sequences come from PBMCs from the stem cell graft donor, collected from the stem cell graft. These receptors were collected from a human donor who donated a stem cell graft to a child with acute lymphoblastic leukemia.

This chain connects TRBV7-2 to TRBJ2-1, with unresolved D. V shed 2 bases and J shed 5 bases, with 7 bases lying between them. CDR3 length: 13 residues. CDR1 and CDR2 from the germline V gene are SGHTA and FQGNSA. The CDR3 reads CASSLSLDNEQFF. In DNA form, the CDR3 reads TGTGCCAGCAGCTTAAGCCTCGACAATGAGCAGTTCTTC.

The chain is built from TRBV20-1 and TRBJ1-5, with D possibly TRBD1 on 5 matching bases. The germline gives CDR1 DFQATT, CDR2 SNEGSKA (reference sequence). This CDR3 is 15 amino acids long. Trimming shortened V by 6 bases and J by 4 bases, and 19 bases separated the two germline ends. CDR3 sequence: CSALSAKSGNQPQHF. The CDR3 DNA reads TGCAGTGCCTTATCAGCCAAATCAGGGAATCAGCCCCAGCATTTT.

The chain uses TRBV19 and TRBJ2-2; 12 bases are a match to TRBD2. Germline V gene sequence: CDR1 LNHDA, CDR2 SQIVND (reference sequence). The CDR3 contains 16 residues. The J segment lost 7 bases and the V segment lost 6 bases, leaving 9 bases of the junction unmatched. For the CDR3, the DNA is TGTGCCAGTAGCCGGACTAGCGGGATGGATGGCGGGGAGCTGTTTTTT. Translated: CASSRTSGMDGGELFF.

This CDR3 reads CASSGLQETQYF. The CDR3 DNA follows: TGTGCCAGCAGTGGACTACAAGAGACCCAGTACTTC. The V call is TRBV27, the J call TRBJ2-5, with D perhaps TRBD2 (6 bases). Germline CDR1 MNHEY, CDR2 SMNVEV (reference sequence). The germline V and J ends were trimmed by 5 bases and 2 bases, with 6 bases remaining between them. This CDR3 has 12 amino acids.

This clonotype was found many times. V and J are TRBV5-1 and TRBJ2-2; 7 bases align to TRBD2. This CDR3 has 15 amino acids. V trimming: 4 bases; J trimming: 2 bases; junction bases outside the gene matches: 5. Germline CDR1 reads SGHRS; CDR2 reads YFSETQ. The CDR3 bases are TGCGCCAGCAGCCTCGGACTAGGAAACACCGGGGAGCTGTTTTTT. Translated, it gives CASSLGLGNTGELFF.